This entry features one T cell receptor (beta chain) sequence. This clonotype is categorized as medium-sized (0.01 to 0.1%). Its target antigen remains unknown. No base qualities exist here, and no much larger clone lies one base off it. RNA was extracted from roughly 1.1e5 to 9.2e5 cultured T cells using RNeasy Micro or Mini kits with on-column DNase digestion included, and the extracted RNA was checked on an Agilent 2100 Bioanalyzer. The CDR3, cysteine through phenylalanine, is 16 amino acids long. This entry keeps only the CDR3 DNA: 48 bases, framed from base 1. V ends up 0 bases short and J 3 bases short, with an unmatched junction base count of 6. The germline V gene specifies SGHAT as CDR1 and FQNNGV as CDR2. The entry originates in a study of Epstein–Barr virus B cells in breast cancer (TCRdb year 2021). For context, the study as a whole: Control T cells were expanded by rapid expansion method with irradiated PBMC feeders, soluble OKT3 and IL-2 150 to 250 U/ml, collected roughly 9-12 days after stimulation. This single-patient case report examined whether EBV+ B cells infiltrating the tumor shape the T-cell receptor repertoire in triple-negative breast cancer.

Receptor amplification or capture employed 5' RACE. TCR libraries were constructed from RNA using the SMARTer Human TCR a/b Profiling Kit, with the full V(D)J regions of both alpha and beta chains captured. The amplified libraries were purified with AMPure XP beads and were validated on an Agilent 2100 Bioanalyzer using the DNA 1000 Kit. Libraries were sequenced on an Illumina MiSeq with the 600-cycle v3 reagent kit, giving 2 x 300 bp paired-end reads. Per the authors' processing: MiXCR and VDJTools were used to process the reads, with non-productive clonotypes filtered out and clonotypes collapsed by CDR3 amino acid sequence prior to recalculating frequencies. CDR3 sequences were matched against the McPAS-TCR database with a Levenshtein distance of 1 allowed, and UpSet plots were generated in R using UpSetR. TCRdb reran the public reads through fastp at Q25 and MiXCR, keeping productive beta chains. Rows are unified per CDR3 protein, each entry keeping the most common DNA and genes. Clone size and V and J calls follow TCRdb, not the original study. Present in this sample are 2,000 or so distinct CDR3 sequences, 14% to 15% of which were seen just once. Together, the top ten hold approximately 30% of the sample.

Study-level results and caveats: All data came from a single patient described as a first proof of concept, which limits generalization.

This clonotype originated in a middle-aged woman with triple-negative breast cancer. Sample: tumor-infiltrating lymphocytes expanded in culture. This chain joins TRBV11-2 to TRBJ2-3; 7 of the junction bases match TRBD2. The bases are TGTGCCAGCAGCTTAGAGGGGAGGGTTTGGACAGATACGCAGTATTTT. It codes for CASSLEGRVWTDTQYF.